This is a list of T cell receptor beta chains from one sample in a study of glioma-infiltrating T cells. TCRdb reanalysed the multiplex PCR reads using MiXCR and keeps one entry per CDR3 protein. Among a few thousand distinct CDR3 sequences, under 35% were seen once, and the ten largest hold around 6.6%. Sequencing input: glioma tissue, nonneoplastic brain tissue, or PBMCs (not recorded which). Source of these receptors: a human donor with low-grade glioma or glioblastoma, undergoing nonglioma brain surgery, or in good health (not recorded which). The CDR3 runs from the conserved cysteine through the conserved F or W. The D gene is left open where the match is weak. Rows give clone size only sometimes, using once, few, many, or a class for an expanded clone.

v_gene	j_gene	d_gene	abundance	CDR3aa	CDR3nt
TRBV11-2	TRBJ2-7	.	many	CASSPSTFFYEQYF	TGTGCCAGCAGCCCCTCCACATTTTTCTACGAGCAGTACTTC
TRBV3-1	TRBJ2-1	TRBD2	medium-sized	CASSETSGGYNEQFF	TGTGCCAGCAGCGAAACTAGCGGGGGTTACAATGAGCAGTTCTTC
TRBV2	TRBJ1-3	.	many	CASRRSASGNTIYF	TGTGCCAGCAGAAGATCAGCCTCTGGAAACACCATATATTTT
TRBV15	TRBJ2-3	.	large	CATSRDPQSTDTQYF	TGTGCCACCAGCAGAGATCCACAGAGCACAGATACGCAGTATTTT
TRBV7-2	TRBJ2-6	.	.	CDSSLDRYSGANVLTF	TGTGACAGCAGCTTGGACAGATACTCTGGGGCCAACGTCCTAACTTTC
TRBV5-5	TRBJ2-1	.	.	CASSLPQGLKYNEQFF	TGTGCCAGCAGCTTGCCCCAGGGACTCAAATACAATGAGCAGTTCTTC
TRBV20-1	TRBJ2-1	.	.	CSAEGVGTYNGQFF	TGCAGTGCTGAGGGGGTGGGGACCTACAATGGGCAGTTCTTC
TRBV20-1	TRBJ1-4	.	.	CSDRGGWEPGNEKLFF	TGCAGTGATAGAGGTGGTTGGGAGCCCGGTAATGAAAAACTGTTTTTT
TRBV25-1	TRBJ2-1	TRBD2	large	CASSGLKGLASDNEQFF	TGTGCCAGCAGTGGCCTAAAGGGACTAGCGTCGGACAATGAGCAGTTCTTC
TRBV28	TRBJ2-1	.	medium-sized	CASSLPSTAYNEQFF	TGTGCCAGCAGTCTACCGTCGACAGCCTACAATGAGCAGTTCTTC
TRBV5-6	TRBJ1-1	.	many	CASSWGFETEAFF	TGTGCCAGCAGCTGGGGGTTCGAGACTGAAGCTTTCTTT